This T cell receptor (beta chain) was captured by sequencing in a study of response to subunit inactivated influenza vaccine. TCRdb re-called the RT-PCR reads with MiXCR, one entry per CDR3 protein. The table records fewer than 250,000 distinct CDR3 sequences, about an eighth of them present only once. About this clonotype itself: Its antigen is not known.

Germline V CDR1 and CDR2: ENHRY, SYGVKD. The length of the CDR3 is 17 residues. Trimming left V 8 bases short and J 0 bases short, with 22 bases between. Points from the study as a whole: Authors proposed each seasonal influenza vaccination draws in few new T cells.

Here the sequenced sample was CD8+ T cells sorted from PBMCs, taken 5 days after vaccination. The source is a man between 45 and 60 years old who received an inactivated influenza vaccine. The V call is TRBV10-3, the J call TRBJ1-1; D not resolved. This CDR3 is CAIRPSADKIVNTEAFF. The CDR3 nucleotides read TGTGCCATCCGCCCTTCAGCCGATAAGATAGTGAACACTGAAGCTTTCTTT.